The rows below give T cell receptor beta chains drawn from one sample of a study of radiotherapy plus CTLA-4 blockade in lung cancer. Clones were read by immunoSEQ multiplex PCR, and TCRdb kept only the in-frame ones, dropping some. The data contain fewer than 100,000 clones, more than 60% of them singletons. Source: peripheral blood, taken from a patient treated with radiotherapy plus ipilimumab. The origin of the receptors is a human donor with non-small cell lung cancer whose response to radiotherapy plus ipilimumab could not be evaluated. Some clones in this sample may be carry-over from other donors' samples. The CDR3 runs from the conserved cysteine through the conserved F or W. The D gene is left open where the match is weak. For some rows the clone size is stated as once, few or many, or as a class when expanded; others skip it.

abundance,v_gene,d_gene,j_gene,CDR3nt,CDR3aa
NA,TRBV5-4,NA,TRBJ2-7,TGTGCCAGCAGACACTCCTACGAGCAGTACTTC,CASRHSYEQYF
NA,TRBV7-9,NA,TRBJ2-1,TGTGCCAGCAGCCCCGCGGGAGACAGGGGCTACAATGAGCAGTTCTTC,CASSPAGDRGYNEQFF
few,TRBV29-1,NA,TRBJ1-4,TGCAGCGCTGACGGCGGTGAAAAACTGTTTTTT,CSADGGEKLFF
NA,TRBV9,NA,TRBJ2-2,TGTGCCAGCAGCGTTGGAGACTGGAGAAACACCGGGGAGCTGTTTTTT,CASSVGDWRNTGELFF
NA,TRBV7-2,NA,TRBJ2-7,TGTGCCAGCAGCTTAGACTACTACGAGCAGTACTTC,CASSLDYYEQYF
NA,TRBV10-3,TRBD1,TRBJ2-7,TGTGCCATCAGTGAGGGGACAGGGAAGGACGAGCAGTACTTC,CAISEGTGKDEQYF
once,TRBV27,TRBD1,TRBJ2-2,TGTGCCGGATTACAGGGGAAGGGTGCCGGGGAGCTGTTTTTT,CAGLQGKGAGELFF
NA,TRBV4-3,TRBD1,TRBJ2-4,TGCGCCAGCAGCCAAGATAGGACAGGGAGGAACATTCAGTACTTC,CASSQDRTGRNIQYF
NA,TRBV4-1,NA,TRBJ2-3,TGCGCCAGCAGCCAAGACCCCGGCGGGACTCCCGCAGATACGCAGTATTTT,CASSQDPGGTPADTQYF
NA,TRBV2,NA,TRBJ1-2,TGTGCCAGCAGTGAAGGGTACAGCTCCATCTATGGCTACACCTTC,CASSEGYSSIYGYTF
NA,TRBV5-3,NA,TRBJ2-7,TGTGCCAGAAGCCAACTACCCACCGGGACAAGTTCCTACGAGCAGTACTTC,CARSQLPTGTSSYEQYF
NA,TRBV7-2,TRBD2,TRBJ2-1,TGTGCCAGCAGCTCCTCTAGCGGGGGAGGCAATGAGCAGTTCTTC,CASSSSSGGGNEQFF
once,TRBV5-4,TRBD1,TRBJ2-5,TGTGCCAGCAGCCCTCCGGGACAGGGACAAGAGACCCAGTACTTC,CASSPPGQGQETQYF
NA,TRBV5-5,TRBD1,TRBJ1-2,TGTGCCAGCAGCTTGCCCGGACAGGGATATGGCTACACCTTC,CASSLPGQGYGYTF
NA,TRBV7-6,TRBD2,TRBJ2-7,TGTGCCAGCAGCCCCCAGACTAGCGGGGGCTCCTACGAGCAGTACTTC,CASSPQTSGGSYEQYF
NA,TRBV6-5,NA,TRBJ1-1,TGTGCCAGCAGTTCATGGACAGTCTACACTGAAGCTTTCTTT,CASSSWTVYTEAFF
many,TRBV13,TRBD2,TRBJ2-5,TGTGCCAGCAGCTCTCCTAGCGGGGGGGCTTTAGAGACCCAGTACTTC,CASSSPSGGALETQYF
NA,TRBV4-3,TRBD1,TRBJ1-1,TGCGCCAGCAGCCTCTCCCTGGACAGGGCGCCGAACACTGAAGCTTTCTTT,CASSLSLDRAPNTEAFF
NA,TRBV28,TRBD1,TRBJ2-5,TGTGCCAGCAGTCCTAGCCCAGGGACAGGGTGGGAGACCCAGTACTTC,CASSPSPGTGWETQYF
NA,TRBV27,NA,TRBJ2-1,TGTGCCAGCAGTTTCCCGAGGGGGACTACCTACAATGAGCAGTTCTTC,CASSFPRGTTYNEQFF
NA,TRBV19,TRBD1,TRBJ1-2,TGTGCCAGTAGTAACCTCAGGGGGAACTCTTTCGGCTACACCTTC,CASSNLRGNSFGYTF
NA,TRBV6-5,NA,TRBJ1-4,TGTGCCAGCAGTTTACAGCAAACTAATGAAAAACTGTTTTTT,CASSLQQTNEKLFF
once,TRBV19,TRBD1,TRBJ1-1,TGTGCCAGTAGAAGTCCGGGGACAGGACAGCCTGAAGCTTTCTTT,CASRSPGTGQPEAFF
NA,TRBV27,NA,TRBJ2-1,TGTGCCAGCAGCCCTCTTATGGGCGTCGATGAGCAGTTCTTC,CASSPLMGVDEQFF
NA,TRBV19,TRBD2,TRBJ2-1,TGTGCCAGCACTAGCGGGGGGGTCCACGGCCATGAGCAGTTCTTC,CASTSGGVHGHEQFF
NA,TRBV6-5,NA,TRBJ2-5,TGTGCCAGCAGGCCAGGGTACCAAGAGACCCAGTACTTC,CASRPGYQETQYF
NA,TRBV7-2,NA,TRBJ1-4,TGTGCCAGCAGCCCCCGCACCGGTCTTGAAAAACTGTTTTTT,CASSPRTGLEKLFF
NA,TRBV6-1,TRBD1,TRBJ1-6,TGTGCCAGCAGTCCCACAGGGGTTTCACCCCTCCACTTT,CASSPTGVSPLHF
NA,TRBV6-4,NA,TRBJ1-5,TGTGCCAGCAGTCTCGACGGAGGCAATCAGCCCCAGCATTTT,CASSLDGGNQPQHF
NA,TRBV6-5,TRBD1,TRBJ2-5,TGTGCCAGCAGCCGTTCCGGGACAGTCCAAGAGACCCAGTACTTC,CASSRSGTVQETQYF
NA,TRBV29-1,TRBD2,TRBJ2-3,TGCAGCGTTGGGGGAGGGAACACAGATACGCAGTATTTT,CSVGGGNTDTQYF
NA,TRBV28,NA,TRBJ1-2,TGTGCCAGCAGTCCTCCCGGTCTCCGGAACTATGGCTACACCTTC,CASSPPGLRNYGYTF
NA,TRBV10-3,TRBD2,TRBJ2-2,TGTGCCATCGGAGGGACTAGCGGGGTGTACACCGGGGAGCTGTTTTTT,CAIGGTSGVYTGELFF
NA,TRBV15,NA,TRBJ1-6,TGTGCCACCAGCAGGGAGGGTCTGAAGGCTTCACCCCTCCACTTT,CATSREGLKASPLHF
NA,TRBV5-6,NA,TRBJ2-3,TGTGCCAGCAGCTTGGTAGGCACAGATACGCAGTATTTT,CASSLVGTDTQYF
NA,TRBV28,NA,TRBJ1-5,TGTGCCAGCAGTGTCCCCGATTGGGGCGGCAATCAGCCCCAGCATTTT,CASSVPDWGGNQPQHF
NA,TRBV5-4,TRBD2,TRBJ2-3,TGTGCCAGCAGCTTGGGGCGGGGGAGGGACACAGATACGCAGTATTTT,CASSLGRGRDTDTQYF
NA,TRBV19,NA,TRBJ1-1,TGTGCCAGTAGTGCGAACAGGCCCCCAACTTTGAACACTGAAGCTTTCTTT,CASSANRPPTLNTEAFF
few,TRBV6-5,NA,TRBJ2-5,TGTGCCAGCAGTTACGGGGGGGCGCAGGAGACCCAGTACTTC,CASSYGGAQETQYF
NA,TRBV6-1,NA,TRBJ2-1,TGTGCCAGCACCGACAGGAGCCCCTACAATGAGCAGTTCTTC,CASTDRSPYNEQFF
NA,TRBV5-4,NA,TRBJ2-3,TGTGCCAGCAGCTACCCAACTAGCCCAGATACGCAGTATTTT,CASSYPTSPDTQYF
NA,TRBV6-5,TRBD1,TRBJ1-2,TGTGCCAGCGGGACAGGGGGGCCCTATGGCTACACCTTC,CASGTGGPYGYTF
NA,TRBV28,NA,TRBJ1-2,TGTGCCAGCAGCCCCGGGTCTCCTTCCCTCTATGGCTACACCTTC,CASSPGSPSLYGYTF
NA,TRBV5-1,TRBD1,TRBJ2-5,TGCGCCAGCAGCCGACAGGGGGGACAAGAGACCCAGTACTTC,CASSRQGGQETQYF
NA,TRBV5-1,NA,TRBJ1-4,TGCGCCAGCAGCTTGGACGGGGGGCGCCGAGAAAAACTGTTTTTT,CASSLDGGRREKLFF
NA,TRBV25-1,TRBD1,TRBJ1-2,TGTGCCAGCAGTCTGACAGGGGTCGCGTATGGCTACACCTTC,CASSLTGVAYGYTF
NA,TRBV7-2,NA,TRBJ2-4,TGTGCCAGCAGCTTAGGGTCATCTGGGCTTTATGCCAAAAACATTCAGTACTTC,CASSLGSSGLYAKNIQYF
NA,TRBV5-1,TRBD2,TRBJ2-1,TGCGCCAGCAGCTCCATGACTAGCGGTGATTACAATGAGCAGTTCTTC,CASSSMTSGDYNEQFF
NA,TRBV7-2,NA,TRBJ2-7,TGTGCCAGCAGCTTTACAGGTGGTGAGCAGTACTTC,CASSFTGGEQYF
NA,TRBV7-2,NA,TRBJ1-1,TGTGCCAGCAGTCCAAACAGGCTTCACGCTGAAGCTTTCTTT,CASSPNRLHAEAFF
NA,TRBV2,NA,TRBJ2-1,TGTGCCAGCAGGAAAGAGGGTGAGCAGTTCTTC,CASRKEGEQFF
NA,TRBV19,NA,TRBJ2-7,TGTGCCAGTAGTACAGCCTACGAGCAGTACTTC,CASSTAYEQYF
NA,TRBV5-4,NA,TRBJ2-1,TGTGCCAGCAGCCGACCTAGGGGGGGCGATGAGCAGTTCTTC,CASSRPRGGDEQFF
NA,TRBV5-1,TRBD2,TRBJ2-7,TGCGCCAGCAGCCCCTGGGAGGGGTCCTACGAGCAGTACTTC,CASSPWEGSYEQYF